Below, 32 T cell receptor beta chains from the same sample are listed, as sequenced in a study of T-cell memory formation after mild COVID-19. TCRdb re-analysed the 5' RACE reads in MiXCR, keeping a single row per CDR3 protein. The sample has roughly 300,000 distinct CDR3 sequences; 15% to 20% are singletons. The sample was PBMCs or a T cell subset sorted from them (not recorded which). The receptors derive from a man aged 18 to 30 who had mild COVID-19 (a few samples of this study predate the infection). Cell type and time point are not known.

The chain has TRBV4-1 and TRBJ2-3; D remains ambiguous. Per the germline V gene, CDR1 is MGHRA and CDR2 is YSYEKL. V gave up 0 bases and J gave up 0 bases, with 10 bases separating them. The CDR3 has 16 residues. The CDR3 DNA follows: TGCGCCAGCAGCCAAGAAAACAAGCCCAGCACAGATACGCAGTATTTT. It codes for CASSQENKPSTDTQYF.

The CDR3 DNA follows: TGCGCCAGCAGCCAAGCAATAACAGGACAAACTAATGAAAAACTGTTTTTT. Encoded protein: CASSQAITGQTNEKLFF. This chain uses TRBV4-3 with TRBJ1-4; D is perhaps TRBD1 (5 bases). This CDR3 comprises 17 residues. Looked up from germline, CDR1 is LGHNA and CDR2 is YSLEER. V gave up 1 base and J gave up 1 base, with 13 bases separating them.

In this sample, this clonotype turned up a few times. J is TRBJ2-7 and V is TRBV20-1, with D possibly being TRBD1 (5 bases). Trimming shortened V by 4 bases and J by 3 bases, and 13 bases separated the two germline ends. The CDR3 is 13 amino acids. From germline, CDR1 is DFQATT and CDR2 SNEGSKA (reference sequence). CDR3 sequence reads: CSATDSSVYEQYV. CDR3 bases: TGCAGTGCTACCGACAGCAGTGTCTACGAGCAGTACGTC.

Points on this clonotype: Sequence at one end of the junction differs from germline and may be a read error. The rearrangement joins TRBV6-6 to TRBJ1-1, with D unclear. The CDR3 is 14 residues long. Germline loops: CDR1 MNHNY, CDR2 SVGAGI (reference sequence). The CDR3 nucleotides are TGTGACAGCAGTTTTGGGTCGATGAACACTGAAGCTTTCTTT. The encoded protein is CDSSFGSMNTEAFF.

This clonotype was seen a handful of times. The chain couples TRBV29-1 to TRBJ2-2, with a possible D match to TRBD1 (6 bases). Trimming took 2 bases from V and 2 from J, leaving 15 bases between them. CDR3 length: 16 residues. Looked up from germline, CDR1 is SQVTM and CDR2 is ANQGSEA. CDR3 bases: TGCAGCGTTGAAATCCCGTACAGGGCCAACACCGGGGAGCTGTTTTTT. This translates into CSVEIPYRANTGELFF.

This clonotype has a handful of counts. CDR3 coding DNA: TGTGCCACCAGCAGCCCCGGGACAGGGAACACTGAAGCTTTCTTT. Protein: CATSSPGTGNTEAFF. This sequence joins TRBV15 and TRBJ1-1; 8 bases map to TRBD1. Trimming at V came to 3 bases and at J to 1 base, leaving 4 bases not matched to a gene. CDR1 LNHNV and CDR2 YYDKDF come from the germline V gene (reference sequence). The CDR3 consists of 15 residues.

This clonotype was picked up a small number of times. The rearrangement joins TRBV29-1 to TRBJ2-3; TRBD1 matches 7 bases. The CDR3 is 11 residues long. V lost 7 bases and J lost 7; bases outside the gene matches: 5. Germline V lookup: CDR1 SQVTM, CDR2 ANQGSEA. DNA for the CDR3: TGCAGCGCCCCCAGGGGGAATACGCAGTATTTT. Protein: CSAPRGNTQYF.

The V and J genes are TRBV3-1 and TRBJ2-3, with 8 positions matching TRBD2. Looked up from germline, CDR1 is LGHDT and CDR2 is YNNKEL (reference sequence). J gave up 3 bases and V 4 bases, and 3 bases lay outside the gene matches. This CDR3 spans 14 amino acids. This chain's CDR3 is CASSLSGETDTQYF. Written as DNA, the CDR3 is TGTGCCAGCAGCCTTAGCGGGGAGACAGATACGCAGTATTTT.

This clonotype was recorded a few times. J is TRBJ1-2 and V is TRBV29-1, with D possibly TRBD1 on 5 matching bases. Per germline, CDR1 SQVTM and CDR2 ANQGSEA. The CDR3 has 12 amino acids. Trimming pared 7 bases from V and 8 bases from J, leaving 17 bases between. CDR3 amino acids: CSGGREGSGYTF. In DNA form, the CDR3 reads TGCAGCGGGGGGAGGGAAGGAAGCGGCTACACCTTC.

This clonotype appeared many times. The chain uses TRBV12-3 or TRBV12-4 and TRBJ2-3, with 9 nucleotides matching TRBD1. V was pared by 6 bases and J by 3 bases, with 7 bases of the junction left unmatched. The CDR3 has 15 amino acids. For the CDR3, the DNA is TGTGCCAGCAGCCCTGGGACAGGGCCTACAGATACGCAGTATTTT. Amino acid sequence: CASSPGTGPTDTQYF.

The J gene is TRBJ1-2, the V gene TRBV4-3, with a weak D call TRBD1 (6 bases). In germline, CDR1 is LGHNA, CDR2 YSLEER. This CDR3 comprises 15 residues. The V gene lost 0 bases and the J gene lost 4 bases, with 12 bases spanning the gap. CDR3 coding DNA: TGCGCCAGCAGCCAAGATCAGACAGGCCCCTATGGCTACACCTTC. This sequence encodes CASSQDQTGPYGYTF.

The genes are TRBV29-1 and TRBJ2-2; D gene uncertain. The ends were cut back, 4 bases at V and 0 bases at J, with 9 bases in the middle. Looked up from germline, CDR1 is SQVTM and CDR2 is ANQGSEA. There are 14 residues in the CDR3. The CDR3 region has the DNA TGCAGCGTTGTAGAAAATGCGAACACCGGGGAGCTGTTTTTT. Translated, it gives CSVVENANTGELFF.

This clonotype has a handful of counts. The chain recombines TRBV12-3 or TRBV12-4 with TRBJ1-5; 10 bases are a match to TRBD1. CDR3 size: 18 residues. V was clipped by 6 bases and J by 6 bases; unmatched bases: 17. The CDR3 reads CASSKGTGVVRTSQPQHF. The DNA of the CDR3 is TGTGCCAGCAGCAAGGGGACAGGGGTGGTCCGTACCAGTCAGCCCCAGCATTTT.

This clonotype showed up just a few times. This chain links TRBV6-4 with TRBJ2-3, with D maybe TRBD1 (5 bases). The CDR3 is 14 amino acids. Germline V gene sequence: CDR1 MRHNA, CDR2 SNTAGT. Trimming shortened V by 1 base and J by 3 bases, and 8 bases separated the two germline ends. CDR3 in amino acids: CASSDFSGTDTQYF. The CDR3 bases are TGTGCCAGCAGTGACTTTTCAGGGACAGATACGCAGTATTTT.

The rearrangement links TRBV27 to TRBJ1-2; TRBD1 is a possible D gene (6 bases). Between the trimmed V and J ends, which lost 3 bases and 0 bases, there was a span of 11 bases. Germline values: CDR1 MNHEY, CDR2 SMNVEV (reference sequence). CDR3 length: 15 amino acids. CDR3 in DNA: TGTGCCAGCAGTTTGACAGGTTCCGCTAACTATGGCTACACCTTC. Amino acid sequence: CASSLTGSANYGYTF.

This clonotype was counted a few times. The chain carries TRBV4-1 and TRBJ2-3, with TRBD2 identical over 13 bases. The CDR3 contains 15 residues. Trimming took 3 bases from V and 6 from J; bases not matched to a gene: 3. CDR1 is MGHRA, CDR2 YSYEKL, per germline. Written as DNA, the CDR3 is TGCGCCAGCAGCCACACGACTAGCGGGGGGGATACGCAGTATTTT. This codes for CASSHTTSGGDTQYF.

The rearrangement links TRBV29-1 to TRBJ1-2; perhaps TRBD1 as D (5 bases). This CDR3 has 11 residues. V lost 5 bases to trimming and J lost 2 bases, with 6 bases between them. Looked up from germline, CDR1 is SQVTM and CDR2 is ANQGSEA. CDR3 nucleotide sequence: TGCAGCGTTTCAGGGAACTATGGCTACACCTTC. Translated: CSVSGNYGYTF.

This rearrangement joins TRBV5-1 to TRBJ2-7; TRBD1 aligns across 9 bases. The CDR3 covers 15 residues. Germline lookup yields CDR1 SGHRS and CDR2 YFSETQ. J lost 7 bases, V lost 0 bases, and 8 bases had no gene match. The DNA of the CDR3 is TGCGCCAGCAGCTTGGACGGGACAGGGAGGAATGAGCAGTACGTC. Its protein is CASSLDGTGRNEQYV.

The table lists this clonotype with a few counts. The CDR3 loop reads CASWTGGYGYTF. The CDR3 DNA follows: TGTGCCAGCTGGACAGGGGGCTATGGCTACACCTTC. This chain uses TRBV6-1 with TRBJ1-2; 10 positions agree with TRBD1. After removal of 8 bases from V and 4 bases from J, the junction contained 1 base not matched to a gene. Per the germline V gene, CDR1 is MNHNS and CDR2 is SASEGT. The CDR3 is 12 residues long.

The V call is TRBV20-1, the J call TRBJ2-3; a weak D match, TRBD2 (7 bases). Germline values: CDR1 DFQATT, CDR2 SNEGSKA (reference sequence). This CDR3 contains 14 residues. The CDR3 reads CSYNGGPFADTQYF. The CDR3 DNA reads TGCAGCTACAACGGGGGGCCTTTTGCAGATACGCAGTATTTT.

This clonotype was observed a handful of times. The rearrangement uses TRBV20-1 and TRBJ2-3; either TRBD1 or TRBD2 may fit D (5 bases each). The CDR3 covers 17 residues. CDR1 is DFQATT, CDR2 SNEGSKA, per germline (reference sequence). Trimming removed 3 bases at V and 4 bases at J, with 23 bases between. The CDR3, as DNA: TGCAGTGCTAGGGATTCATCCGGGACCCCGGTCCCAGATACGCAGTATTTT. Its protein product is CSARDSSGTPVPDTQYF.

This clonotype was detected a few times. The chain links TRBV2 to TRBJ2-7; perhaps TRBD1 as D (6 bases). This CDR3 region has 13 residues. The V gene lost 3 bases and the J gene lost 1 base, with 7 bases spanning the gap. Germline CDR1 SNHLY, CDR2 FYNNEI. DNA for the CDR3: TGTGCCAGCAGTGAGGGGGCGTCCTACGAGCAGTACGTC. Protein product: CASSEGASYEQYV.

This clonotype came up a few times. This chain connects TRBV4-1 to TRBJ1-5, with D possibly matching TRBD1 (5 bases). Germline V CDR1 and CDR2: MGHRA, YSYEKL. This CDR3 contains 15 residues. V shed 1 base and J shed 6 bases, with 13 bases lying between them. CDR3 bases: TGCGCCAGCAGCCAAGGGTGGCTCGGGACTCAGCCCCAGCATTTT. It encodes CASSQGWLGTQPQHF.

This clonotype was picked up a small number of times. V usage is TRBV12-3 or TRBV12-4 and J usage is TRBJ2-2; D remains ambiguous. Trimming stripped 5 bases from V and 1 base from J, with 8 bases between. The CDR3 is 14 residues long. The CDR3 DNA follows: TGTGCCAGCAGTGGATTAAGGAACACCGGGGAGCTGTTTTTT. Protein product: CASSGLRNTGELFF.

In its sample, this clonotype was seen a few times. The chain is built from TRBV15 and TRBJ1-5, with D possibly being TRBD1 (6 bases). The V end lost 2 bases, the J end lost 7 bases, and 9 bases lay between the germline ends. Germline V gene lookup returns CDR1 LNHNV and CDR2 YYDKDF (reference sequence). This CDR3 contains 13 residues. Here the CDR3 reads CATSRTGKQPQHF. DNA of the CDR3: TGTGCCACCAGCAGAACAGGGAAGCAGCCCCAGCATTTT.

This clonotype was observed a handful of times. The V gene is TRBV10-2, the J gene TRBJ2-3; tentative D call: TRBD1 (5 bases). Germline CDR1 WSHSY, CDR2 SAAADI. The CDR3 has 14 amino acids. Trimming stripped 6 bases from V and 0 bases from J, with 10 bases between. The CDR3 coding sequence is TGCGCCAGCAGGAGTCAGGGTAGCACAGATACGCAGTATTTT. Translating gives CASRSQGSTDTQYF.

This clonotype showed up just a few times. This CDR3 reads CASSLGTGTGSRHSPLHF. The DNA of the CDR3 is TGTGCCAGCAGCTTAGGTACCGGGACAGGGTCTCGTCATTCACCCCTCCACTTT. V and J are TRBV7-2 and TRBJ1-6, with TRBD1 matching over 9 bases. V was clipped by 1 base and J by 8 bases; unmatched bases: 12. This CDR3 is built from 18 residues. The V gene's germline CDR1 is SGHTA and CDR2 FQGNSA.

This clonotype came up a few times. The gene calls are TRBV4-2 and TRBJ1-2, with 10 bases identical to TRBD1. The CDR3 covers 16 residues. The junction had 12 bases not matched to a gene; V was cut back by 6 bases and J by 5 bases. Germline CDR1 and CDR2: LGHNA and YNFKEQ. The CDR3, as DNA: TGTGCCAGCAGACCTCTAGGCGGGACAGGGGTTTATGGCTACACCTTC. It codes for CASRPLGGTGVYGYTF.

This clonotype was found a few times. The V gene is TRBV5-1, the J gene TRBJ2-2, with 8 bases identical to TRBD2. Trimming cost V 5 bases and J 3 bases; bases outside gene matches: 6. CDR3 length: 15 residues. Per germline, CDR1 SGHRS and CDR2 YFSETQ. CDR3 nucleotides: TGCGCCAGCAGACCTAACGGGGGGGACACCGGGGAGCTGTTTTTT. Translating it yields CASRPNGGDTGELFF.

V usage is TRBV7-2 and J usage is TRBJ2-2; D may be TRBD2 (5 bases). Germline V CDR1 and CDR2: SGHTA, FQGNSA. CDR3 length equals 13 residues. Trimming removed 8 bases from V and 6 bases from J, with 13 bases in between. In DNA form, the CDR3 reads TGTGCCAGCGGGGTGAGAGGGCCCGGGGAGCTGTTTTTT. It yields the protein CASGVRGPGELFF.

V usage is TRBV7-2 and J usage is TRBJ1-4; D perhaps matches TRBD1 (5 bases). Germline CDR1 is SGHTA and CDR2 is FQGNSA. The CDR3 runs to 14 residues. V lost 8 bases to trimming and J lost 5 bases, with 15 bases between them. The CDR3 bases are TGTGCCAGCGGACTGGACAATTCCAATGAAAAACTGTTTTTT. The encoded protein is CASGLDNSNEKLFF.

This clonotype appeared a few times. The chain links TRBV10-3 to TRBJ2-7; 10 bases align to TRBD1. CDR3 length: 14 amino acids. The V and J ends lost 10 bases and 4 bases, in that order; junction bases with no gene match: 10. Germline-derived CDR1 and CDR2 are ENHRY and SYGVKD. In DNA, the CDR3 is TGTGCCACCGGAGACCGGGACAGGGGATACGAGCAGTACTTC. This translates into CATGDRDRGYEQYF.